This T cell receptor beta chain was sequenced during a study of T cells in Graves' hyperthyroidism and ophthalmopathy. General study points: Model predictions of ophthalmopathy came a median approximately seven months before onset. Separating ophthalmopathy from stable hyperthyroidism was achieved by a 13 V-J model.

In germline, CDR1 is MDHEN, CDR2 SYDVKM. CDR3 length equals 14 residues. Trimming removed 3 bases at V and 3 bases at J, with 10 bases between. Amplified regions were TCR beta CDR3 sequences from RNA transcripts. HTBI primers drove first-round RT-PCR of the TCR CDR3. Each CDR3 protein is one row after TCRdb ran MiXCR on the multiplex PCR reads. The sample carries 400,000 to 600,000 distinct CDR3 sequences, around 20% recorded once. In its sample, this clonotype was seen a few times. What it binds is not known. The sequence was obtained from a man younger than 35 with Graves' hyperthyroidism. This sequence joins TRBV28 and TRBJ2-3; unclear D gene. The sample consisted of blood. CDR3 in DNA: TGTGCCAGCAGTTTCCAACTGGGAACAGATACGCAGTATTTT. Translating gives CASSFQLGTDTQYF.